These 12 T cell receptor beta chains were all obtained from the same sample, sequenced in a study of patients and donors after allogeneic stem cell transplantation. TCRdb ran MiXCR on the RT-PCR reads and lists one entry per CDR3 protein. The sample has about a million distinct CDR3 sequences; roughly 17% are singletons. The sequenced material came from blood, either unsorted or a sorted T cell fraction (not recorded which). All receptors come from a human donor who was either an allogeneic HSCT recipient or a stem cell or donor lymphocyte infusion donor (not recorded which). It is not recorded whose cells these are; they may come from a transplant donor.

This clonotype was counted between two and nine times. J is TRBJ1-3 and V is TRBV5-1; no clear D. V lost 1 base and J 7 bases, leaving 12 bases between the germline ends. The CDR3 extends over 14 amino acids. Germline lookup yields CDR1 SGHRS and CDR2 YFSETQ. The CDR3 protein is CASSLQPGRNTIYF. As DNA, the CDR3 is TGCGCCAGCAGCTTGCAGCCGGGGAGGAACACCATATATTTT. Combining the CDR3 with reference TRBV5-1 and TRBJ1-3 gives the whole variable domain KAGVTQTPRYLIKTRGQQVTLSCSPISGHRSVSWYQQTPGQGLQFLFEYFSETQRNKGNFPGRFSGRQFSNSRSEMNVSTLELGDSALYLCASSLQPGRNTIYFGEGSWLTVV.

This clonotype was found once. This chain links TRBV7-7 with TRBJ2-5, with TRBD2 identical over 12 bases. CDR3 size: 16 residues. Germline trimming cut 5 bases from V and 4 bases from J; bases unmatched to any gene: 8. Germline V gene sequence: CDR1 SSHAT, CDR2 FNYEAQ (reference sequence). The CDR3 reads CASSPRASGRAETQYF. CDR3 bases: TGTGCCAGCAGCCCCCGGGCTAGCGGGAGGGCAGAGACCCAGTACTTC.

This clonotype has more than one count but fewer than ten. The genes are TRBV4-2 and TRBJ2-7; D not resolved. The CDR3 has 14 amino acids. The germline V and J ends were trimmed by 0 bases and 5 bases, with 11 bases remaining between them. Germline V gene data show CDR1 as LGHNA and CDR2 as YNFKEQ. The CDR3 reads CASSQEGIMDEQYF. CDR3 in DNA: TGTGCCAGCAGCCAAGAGGGGATAATGGACGAGCAGTACTTC.

This clonotype showed up just once. The rearrangement links TRBV7-3 to TRBJ2-3, with 9 bases matching TRBD2. V gave up 1 base and J gave up 2 bases; unmatched junction bases: 4. The CDR3 is 16 amino acids. In germline, CDR1 is SGHTA, CDR2 FQGTGA. CDR3 sequence reads: CASSLSAGGFTDTQYF. CDR3 sequence (DNA): TGTGCCAGCAGCTTAAGTGCGGGAGGGTTCACAGATACGCAGTATTTT.

The rearrangement links TRBV2 to TRBJ2-3, with D uncertain. Between the trimmed V and J ends, which lost 3 bases and 4 bases, there was a span of 11 bases. The CDR3 is 14 residues long. CDR1 SNHLY and CDR2 FYNNEI come from the germline V gene. DNA of the CDR3: TGTGCCAGCAGTGACCCCGTTTACTCAGATACGCAGTATTTT. This codes for CASSDPVYSDTQYF.

The chain uses TRBV6-1 and TRBJ2-5, with TRBD1 matching 9 bases. The CDR3 is 16 residues long. With V trimmed by 7 bases and J by 5 bases, 14 bases remained unmatched. CDR1 and CDR2 (germline): MNHNS, SASEGT. CDR3 nucleotide sequence: TGTGCCAGCACCAGATCCCCCGGGACAGGGTGGGAGACCCAGTACTTC. The encoded protein is CASTRSPGTGWETQYF.

This chain links TRBV4-1 with TRBJ2-5, with D maybe TRBD2 (6 bases). Germline CDR1 is MGHRA and CDR2 is YSYEKL. The germline V and J ends were trimmed by 3 bases and 3 bases, with 11 bases remaining between them. The CDR3 runs 14 residues. The CDR3 is CASSQGTAEETQYF. CDR3 sequence (DNA): TGCGCCAGCAGCCAGGGGACTGCCGAAGAGACCCAGTACTTC.

This clonotype was seen ten or more times. The chain carries TRBV5-1 and TRBJ1-3; no reliable D call. Germline-derived CDR1 and CDR2 are SGHRS and YFSETQ. The CDR3 has 15 amino acids. Deletions cut 0 bases from V and 0 bases from J, with 7 bases between. CDR3 in DNA: TGCGCCAGCAGCTTGGCCGGGAGCTCTGGAAACACCATATATTTT. As protein: CASSLAGSSGNTIYF.

Points on this clonotype: A much larger clone is a single base away; this may be a read error. The chain combines TRBV27 with TRBJ2-7, with D possibly TRBD1 on 6 matching bases. V was shortened by 0 bases and J by 4 bases, with 7 bases between the two germline ends. The CDR3 is made up of 13 amino acids. The germline V gene has CDR1 MNHEY and CDR2 SMNVEV (reference sequence). The CDR3 is CASSLSDRYEQYF. CDR3 bases: TGTGCCAGCAGTTTATCGGACAGATACGAGCAGTACTTC.

This clonotype was picked up a small number of times. This chain connects TRBV5-1 to TRBJ2-3; 7 nucleotides agree with TRBD2. The CDR3 covers 17 residues. V lost 8 bases, J lost 1 base, and 16 bases stayed unmatched. CDR1 SGHRS and CDR2 YFSETQ come from the germline V gene. CDR3 in DNA: TGCGCCAGTCGGAAGGGCGGGGAGGGCCTAGGCACAGATACGCAGTATTTT. Amino acids: CASRKGGEGLGTDTQYF.

The chain is built from TRBV9 and TRBJ2-1; the match to TRBD2 covers 9 bases. Germline-derived CDR1 and CDR2 are SGDLS and YYNGEE. With 3 bases clipped from V and 4 bases from J, the junction kept 5 bases outside the gene matches. This CDR3 has 15 amino acids. CDR3 protein: CASSERLAEYNEQFF. CDR3 DNA: TGTGCCAGCAGCGAGAGACTAGCGGAGTACAATGAGCAGTTCTTC.

In its sample, this clonotype was seen many times. The chain links TRBV29-1 to TRBJ1-4; D is undetermined. CDR3 size: 13 residues. Trimming removed 1 base from V and 6 bases from J, with 9 bases in between. Per the germline V gene, CDR1 is SQVTM and CDR2 is ANQGSEA. CDR3 sequence reads: CSVEVGRDEKLFF. The CDR3 nucleotides are TGCAGCGTTGAAGTCGGTCGTGATGAAAAACTGTTTTTT. The whole variable domain, remainder taken from reference TRBV29-1 and TRBJ1-4, is SAVISQKPSRDICQRGTSLTIQCQVDSQVTMMFWYRQQPGQSLTLIATANQGSEATYESGFVIDKFPISRPNLTFSTLTVSNMSPEDSSIYLCSVEVGRDEKLFFGSGTQLSVL.